This T cell receptor beta chain comes out of a study of blood T cell repertoires in COVID-19. The overall study: Sites in the United States, Italy and Spain provided acute and convalescent COVID-19 samples. Nucleic acid was either cDNA or gDNA, and it came from T cells, B-cell-depleted T cells, or PBMCs.

Authors' processing steps: Estimates of nucleated cell counts were drawn from the amplification of reference gene primers. Assay: immunoSEQ multiplex PCR; the TCRdb copy retains only in-frame clones and omits some. V and J calls and clone size are copied from that table; D and trimming were computed from the DNA. The data show about 150,000 clones, with about 80% seen just once and 29% held by the top ten. J was trimmed by 3 bases and V by 2 bases; bases with no gene match: 5. The germline gives CDR1 SQVTM, CDR2 ANQGSEA. This CDR3 has 14 amino acids. This clone showed up just a few times. At the DNA level, this CDR3 is encoded by other sequences in the same sample as well.

The V gene is TRBV29-1, the J gene TRBJ2-3; 7 bases line up with TRBD2. The receptor was isolated from a woman aged 60-70 years with acute or convalescent COVID-19. The specimen was peripheral blood. The CDR3 DNA is TGCAGCGTTGAAACCAGCGGGGCAACAGATACGCAGTATTTT. As protein: CSVETSGATDTQYF.